The 25 T cell receptor beta chains below come from one sample, sequenced in a study of blood T cell repertoires in COVID-19. Assay: immunoSEQ multiplex PCR; the TCRdb copy retains only in-frame clones and omits some. This table has around 130,000 clones, 86% appearing once. Specimen: PBMCs or T cells enriched from blood (not recorded which). All receptors come from a woman in her forties or fifties who had recovered from COVID-19.

This clone was recorded only once. V gene TRBV13 combines with J gene TRBJ2-6, with TRBD1 identical over 9 bases. Germline V gene lookup returns CDR1 PRHDT and CDR2 FYEKMQ (reference sequence). CDR3 length equals 18 residues. With 4 bases clipped from V and 1 base from J, the junction kept 8 bases outside the gene matches. CDR3 region: CASSSRDRAVSGANVLTF. The DNA for the CDR3 is TGTGCCAGCAGCTCCCGGGACAGGGCGGTATCTGGGGCCAACGTCCTGACTTTC.

This clone was detected once. This chain connects TRBV10-2 to TRBJ2-1, with 7 bases aligning to TRBD1. Germline CDR1 reads WSHSY; CDR2 reads SAAADI. V gave up 9 bases and J gave up 8 bases; unmatched junction bases: 7. This CDR3 contains 12 residues. In DNA, the CDR3 is TGCGCCAGTATGGGACAGTCCTATGAGCAGTTCTTC. The encoded protein is CASMGQSYEQFF.

The V and J genes are TRBV7-9 and TRBJ2-7, with 10 nucleotides matching TRBD1. The CDR3 extends over 15 amino acids. The V gene's germline CDR1 is SEHNR and CDR2 FQNEAQ (reference sequence). The V segment lost 5 bases and the J segment 2 bases; nucleotides outside the gene matches: 6. The CDR3: CASSPTGQGTYEQYF. The CDR3 region has the DNA TGTGCCAGCAGCCCAACGGGACAGGGGACCTACGAGCAGTACTTC. The whole variable domain, remainder taken from reference TRBV7-9 and TRBJ2-7, is DTGVSQNPRHKITKRGQNVTFRCDPISEHNRLYWYRQTLGQGPEFLTYFQNEAQLEKSRLLSDRFSAERPKGSFSTLEIQRTEQGDSAMYLCASSPTGQGTYEQYFGPGTRLTVT.

V usage is TRBV12-3 or TRBV12-4 and J usage is TRBJ1-4; maybe TRBD1 (5 bases). Deletions cut 8 bases from V and 5 bases from J, with 12 bases between. CDR3 length equals 13 residues. CDR3 coding DNA: TGTGCCAGCTATCAGGGAAGCAATGAAAAACTGTTTTTT. Encoded protein: CASYQGSNEKLFF.

This clone was detected only once. The V call is TRBV25-1, the J call TRBJ1-1, with 9 positions matching TRBD1. Per germline, CDR1 MGHDK and CDR2 SYGVNS. The CDR3 totals 16 residues. Trimming removed 7 bases from V and 6 bases from J; junction bases left unmatched: 15. For the CDR3, the DNA is TGTGCCAGCAAAGAACGAAACCGGGACAGGGTTCCTGAAGCTTTCTTT. Residues: CASKERNRDRVPEAFF.

The CDR3 nucleotides are TGTGCCAGTAGTAGATGGGGGGACTATGGCTACACCTTC. Its protein is CASSRWGDYGYTF. The chain employs TRBV19 and TRBJ1-2, with D perhaps matching TRBD1 (5 bases). Deletions cut 4 bases from V and 3 bases from J, with 9 bases between. Germline CDR1 and CDR2: LNHDA and SQIVND (reference sequence). The CDR3 loop spans 13 amino acids.

The chain uses TRBV9 and TRBJ1-2, with D possibly matching TRBD1 (6 bases). The CDR3 has 15 amino acids. V was shortened by 4 bases and J by 8 bases, with 21 bases between the two germline ends. CDR1 and CDR2 (germline): SGDLS, YYNGEE. The CDR3 here is CASSPIQGPIRGYTF. DNA for the CDR3: TGTGCCAGCAGCCCAATACAGGGACCCATAAGGGGCTACACCTTC.

V is TRBV15 and J is TRBJ2-7, with 8 bases lining up with TRBD2. There are 15 residues in the CDR3. The V gene's germline CDR1 is LNHNV and CDR2 YYDKDF (reference sequence). V dropped 3 bases and J dropped 0; count of bases not matched to a gene: 4. The CDR3 here is CATSSFSGDSYEQYF. As DNA, the CDR3 is TGTGCCACCAGCAGTTTTAGCGGGGACTCCTACGAGCAGTACTTC.

The rearrangement links TRBV19 to TRBJ1-6; TRBD1 agrees at 9 bases. CDR3 size: 15 residues. Germline V gives CDR1 LNHDA, CDR2 SQIVND (reference sequence). The junction had 10 bases not matched to a gene; V was cut back by 6 bases and J by 10 bases. The CDR3 sequence is CASSPGDRAYSPLHF. Written as DNA, the CDR3 is TGTGCCAGTAGCCCTGGGGACAGGGCCTACTCACCCCTCCACTTT.

This chain links TRBV25-1 with TRBJ1-6; D ambiguous. Between the trimmed V and J ends, which lost 3 bases and 15 bases, there was a span of 21 bases. CDR3 length: 15 residues. Germline V CDR1 and CDR2: MGHDK, SYGVNS. This chain's CDR3 is CASSDLRAPRALLHF. CDR3 DNA: TGTGCCAGCAGTGACCTAAGAGCCCCCCGCGCCCTCCTCCACTTT.

The chain links TRBV6-5 to TRBJ1-4, with TRBD1 matching 7 bases. Germline CDR1 MNHEY, CDR2 SVGAGI. V lost 2 bases, J lost 2 bases, and 5 bases stayed unmatched. The CDR3 has 16 amino acids. The CDR3 spells CASSYRGTATNEKLFF. Here the CDR3 DNA reads TGTGCCAGCAGTTACCGAGGGACAGCCACTAATGAAAAACTGTTTTTT.

This chain joins TRBV3-1 (or the pseudogene TRBV3-2) and TRBJ2-7; D not certain. V was shortened by 5 bases and J by 0 bases, with 11 bases between the two germline ends. This CDR3 has 14 residues. Germline V lookup: CDR1 LGHDT, CDR2 YNNKEL (reference sequence). The DNA for the CDR3 is TGTGCCAGCAGCGCCGATTACTTCTCCTACGAGCAGTACTTC. Its translation is CASSADYFSYEQYF.

This chain uses TRBV19 with TRBJ1-5; 7 nucleotides align to TRBD1. The V gene's germline CDR1 is LNHDA and CDR2 SQIVND (reference sequence). J was trimmed by 0 bases and V by 5 bases; bases with no gene match: 7. The CDR3 extends over 16 amino acids. CDR3 coding DNA: TGTGCCAGTAGTTGGGACAGCTGGACTAGCAATCAGCCCCAGCATTTT. Protein sequence: CASSWDSWTSNQPQHF.

The chain joins TRBV13 to TRBJ2-7; TRBD2 agrees at 13 bases. Germline-derived CDR1 and CDR2 are PRHDT and FYEKMQ (reference sequence). The ends lost 2 bases at V and 2 bases at J; junction bases unmatched: 6. The CDR3 totals 17 residues. The CDR3 protein is CASSLTSGGAKTYEQYF. The CDR3 coding sequence is TGTGCCAGCAGCTTAACTAGCGGGGGGGCCAAGACCTACGAGCAGTACTTC. The full variable domain, rest sourced from reference TRBV13 and TRBJ2-7, is AAGVIQSPRHLIKEKRETATLKCYPIPRHDTVYWYQQGPGQDPQFLISFYEKMQSDKGSIPDRFSAQQFSDYHSELNMSSLELGDSALYFCASSLTSGGAKTYEQYFGPGTRLTVT.

The genes are TRBV25-1 and TRBJ1-1; 7 bases line up with TRBD1. The CDR3 sequence is 10 residues long. Per germline, CDR1 MGHDK and CDR2 SYGVNS. V trimming: 6 bases; J trimming: 12 bases; junction bases outside the gene matches: 4. The CDR3 DNA is TGTGCCAGCAGACAGGGGTCGACTTTCTTT. Amino acid sequence: CASRQGSTFF.

There are a few counts of this clone. This chain links TRBV7-2 with TRBJ2-5, with 7 bases lining up with TRBD1. The ends lost 5 bases at V and 4 bases at J; junction bases unmatched: 13. Germline V gene data show CDR1 as SGHTA and CDR2 as FQGNSA. The CDR3 totals 16 residues. The CDR3 is CASSLRQGGVGETQYF. CDR3 bases: TGTGCCAGCAGCCTCCGACAGGGTGGGGTTGGAGAGACCCAGTACTTC.

This chain joins TRBV5-1 and TRBJ2-2; D gene ambiguous. V was clipped by 0 bases and J by 4 bases, with 10 bases between them. The CDR3 contains 15 residues. Germline CDR1 is SGHRS and CDR2 is YFSETQ. In DNA form, the CDR3 reads TGCGCCAGCAGCTTGGTGAACAGTCTCACCGGGGAGCTGTTTTTT. Protein product: CASSLVNSLTGELFF.

This clone was found many times. The chain links TRBV5-4 to TRBJ1-5; possibly TRBD1 for D (5 bases). V lost 0 bases and J 6 bases, leaving 13 bases between the germline ends. CDR1 is SGHNT, CDR2 YYREEE, per germline (reference sequence). CDR3 length: 15 amino acids. The CDR3 loop is CASSLDGGGSQPQHF. Written as DNA, the CDR3 is TGTGCCAGCAGCTTGGACGGGGGGGGTTCTCAGCCCCAGCATTTT.

J is TRBJ2-5 and V is TRBV4-1; a possible D gene is TRBD2 (5 bases). The CDR3 length is 15 residues. Germline-derived CDR1 and CDR2 are MGHRA and YSYEKL. V was pared by 0 bases and J by 1 base, with 9 bases between. Here the CDR3 DNA reads TGCGCCAGCAGCCAAGATCTAACTAGCCAAGAGACCCAGTACTTC. Its protein is CASSQDLTSQETQYF.

This clone has a handful of counts. This sequence joins TRBV18 and TRBJ2-2; D may be TRBD2 (5 bases). The V end lost 0 bases, the J end lost 1 base, and 9 bases lay between the germline ends. Germline V CDR1 and CDR2: KGHSH, LQKENI. The CDR3 covers 16 residues. CDR3 nucleotides: TGTGCCAGCTCACCACCCGGACTCCAGAACACCGGGGAGCTGTTTTTT. Translation gives CASSPPGLQNTGELFF. Complete variable domain (other parts from reference TRBV18 and TRBJ2-2): NAGVMQNPRHLVRRRGQEARLRCSPMKGHSHVYWYRQLPEEGLKFMVYLQKENIIDESGMPKERFSAEFPKEGPSILRIQQVVRGDSAAYFCASSPPGLQNTGELFFGEGSRLTVL.

The rearrangement links TRBV9 to TRBJ1-2; D ambiguous. Germline lookup yields CDR1 SGDLS and CDR2 YYNGEE. The V end lost 0 bases, the J end lost 8 bases, and 14 bases lay between the germline ends. The CDR3 is made up of 14 amino acids. The CDR3 region has the DNA TGTGCCAGCAGCGTAGCGGGATCACGAGGAGGCTACACCTTC. It is translated as CASSVAGSRGGYTF.

The chain couples TRBV5-5 to TRBJ2-3, with 14 positions matching TRBD2. V gave up 2 bases and J gave up 2 bases; unmatched junction bases: 4. The CDR3 has 17 residues. The germline gives CDR1 SGHKS, CDR2 YYEKEE (reference sequence). The DNA for the CDR3 is TGTGCCAGCAGCTTCGGGACTAGCGGGGGCCCCACAGATACGCAGTATTTT. It yields the protein CASSFGTSGGPTDTQYF.

CDR3 sequence: CASSLVDREGGYTF. The CDR3 DNA reads as TGTGCCAGCAGCTTAGTGGACAGGGAGGGAGGCTACACCTTC. This chain joins TRBV7-9 and TRBJ1-2; TRBD1 agrees at 8 bases. V was clipped by 1 base and J by 8 bases; unmatched bases: 6. Germline loops: CDR1 SEHNR, CDR2 FQNEAQ (reference sequence). This CDR3 contains 14 residues.

The genes are TRBV11-2 and TRBJ1-1; tentative D call: TRBD1 (6 bases). Trimming took 3 bases from V and 4 from J, leaving 9 bases between them. CDR1 is SGHAT, CDR2 FQNNGV, per germline. This CDR3 has 13 amino acids. CDR3 nucleotide sequence: TGTGCCAGCAGCTTTAGGGGGGGCACTGAAGCTTTCTTT. Amino acid sequence: CASSFRGGTEAFF.

The chain links TRBV29-1 to TRBJ1-5, with 8 bases that match TRBD1. Germline V lookup: CDR1 SQVTM, CDR2 ANQGSEA. The CDR3 has 16 amino acids. Trimming took 4 bases from V and 0 from J; bases not matched to a gene: 8. This CDR3 reads CSVAGTGQGSNQPQHF. Here the CDR3 DNA reads TGCAGCGTTGCGGGAACAGGACAGGGTAGCAATCAGCCCCAGCATTTT.